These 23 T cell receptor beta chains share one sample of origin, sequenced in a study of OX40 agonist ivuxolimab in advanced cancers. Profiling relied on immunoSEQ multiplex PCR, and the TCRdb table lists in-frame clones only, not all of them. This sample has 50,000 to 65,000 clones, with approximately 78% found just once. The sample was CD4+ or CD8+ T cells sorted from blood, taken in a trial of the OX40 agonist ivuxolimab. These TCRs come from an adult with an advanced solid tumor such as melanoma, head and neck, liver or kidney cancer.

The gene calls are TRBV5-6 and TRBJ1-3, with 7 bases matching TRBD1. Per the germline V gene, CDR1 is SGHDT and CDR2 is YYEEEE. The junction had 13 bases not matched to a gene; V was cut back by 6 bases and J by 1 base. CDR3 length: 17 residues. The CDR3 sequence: CASKTRQGDTSGNTIYF. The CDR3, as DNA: TGTGCCAGCAAAACCAGACAGGGTGACACTTCTGGAAACACCATATATTTT.

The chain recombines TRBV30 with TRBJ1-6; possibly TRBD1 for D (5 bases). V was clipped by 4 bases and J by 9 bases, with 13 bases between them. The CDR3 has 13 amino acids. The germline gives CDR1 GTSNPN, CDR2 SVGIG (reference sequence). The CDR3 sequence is CAWTAVQGSPLHF. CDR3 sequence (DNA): TGTGCCTGGACCGCGGTCCAGGGTTCACCCCTCCACTTT. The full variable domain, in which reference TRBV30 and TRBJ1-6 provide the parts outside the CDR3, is SQTIHQWPATLVQPVGSPLSLECTVEGTSNPNLYWYRQAAGRGLQLLFYSVGIGQISSEVPQNLSASRPQDRQFILSSKKLLLSDSGFYLCAWTAVQGSPLHFGNGTRLTVT.

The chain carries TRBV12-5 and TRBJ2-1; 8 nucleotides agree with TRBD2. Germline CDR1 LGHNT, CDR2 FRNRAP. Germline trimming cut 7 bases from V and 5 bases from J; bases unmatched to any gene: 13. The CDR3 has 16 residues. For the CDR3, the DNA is TGTGCTAGTGCCAATTCGAGAGAGCGGGGGAACAATGAGCAGTTCTTC. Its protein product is CASANSRERGNNEQFF.

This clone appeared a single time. In nucleotides, the CDR3 is TGTGCCAGCAGCCCGGTGGGCAGGGGGGACTACGAGCAGTACTTC. Its translation: CASSPVGRGDYEQYF. The chain joins TRBV7-2 to TRBJ2-7; a weak D match, TRBD1 (7 bases). The V end lost 5 bases, the J end lost 3 bases, and 17 bases lay between the germline ends. This CDR3 contains 15 residues. CDR1 and CDR2 from the germline V gene are SGHTA and FQGNSA.

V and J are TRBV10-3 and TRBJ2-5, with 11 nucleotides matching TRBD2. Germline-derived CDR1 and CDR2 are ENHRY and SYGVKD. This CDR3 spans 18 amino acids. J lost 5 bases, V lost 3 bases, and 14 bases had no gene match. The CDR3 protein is CAISDLGSGLADRETQYF. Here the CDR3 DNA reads TGTGCCATCAGTGATTTGGGTTCGGGACTAGCGGACCGGGAGACCCAGTACTTC.

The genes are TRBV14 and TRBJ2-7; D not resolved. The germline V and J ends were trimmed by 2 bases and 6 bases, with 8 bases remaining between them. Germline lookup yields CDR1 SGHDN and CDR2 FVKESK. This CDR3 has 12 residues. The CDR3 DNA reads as TGTGCCAGCAGCCAAATGCGGTTCGAGCAGTACTTC. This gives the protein CASSQMRFEQYF. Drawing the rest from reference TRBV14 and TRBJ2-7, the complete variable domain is EAGVTQFPSHSVIEKGQTVTLRCDPISGHDNLYWYRRVMGKEIKFLLHFVKESKQDESGMPNNRFLAERTGGTYSTLKVQPAELEDSGVYFCASSQMRFEQYFGPGTRLTVT.

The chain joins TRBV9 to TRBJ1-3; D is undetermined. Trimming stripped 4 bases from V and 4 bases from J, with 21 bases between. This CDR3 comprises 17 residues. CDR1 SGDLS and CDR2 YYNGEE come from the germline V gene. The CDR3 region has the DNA TGTGCCAGCAGCCCAGGTGGCTCGATAGCTCGCGGAAACACCATATATTTT. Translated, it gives CASSPGGSIARGNTIYF.

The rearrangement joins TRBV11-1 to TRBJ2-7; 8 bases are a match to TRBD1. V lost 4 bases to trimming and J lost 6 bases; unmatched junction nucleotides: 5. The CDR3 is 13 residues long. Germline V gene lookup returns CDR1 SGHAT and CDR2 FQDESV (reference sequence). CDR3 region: CASSSQTGVEQYF. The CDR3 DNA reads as TGTGCCAGCAGCTCTCAGACAGGGGTCGAGCAGTACTTC.

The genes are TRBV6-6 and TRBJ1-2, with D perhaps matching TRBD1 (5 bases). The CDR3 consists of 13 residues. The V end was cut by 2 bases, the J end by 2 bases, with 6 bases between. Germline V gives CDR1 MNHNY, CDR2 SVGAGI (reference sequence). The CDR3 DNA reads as TGTGCCAGCAGTTACGCAGGGAACTATGGCTACACCTTC. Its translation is CASSYAGNYGYTF.

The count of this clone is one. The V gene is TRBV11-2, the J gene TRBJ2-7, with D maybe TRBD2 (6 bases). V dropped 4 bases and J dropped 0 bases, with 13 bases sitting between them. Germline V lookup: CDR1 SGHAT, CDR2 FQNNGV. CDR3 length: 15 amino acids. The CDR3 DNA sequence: TGTGCCAGCAGCTCGCTAGCGAAAACCTCCTACGAGCAGTACTTC. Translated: CASSSLAKTSYEQYF.

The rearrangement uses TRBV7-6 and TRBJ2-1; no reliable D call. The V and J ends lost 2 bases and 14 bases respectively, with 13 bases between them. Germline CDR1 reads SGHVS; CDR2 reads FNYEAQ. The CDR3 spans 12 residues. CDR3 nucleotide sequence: TGTGCCAGCAGCTTAAGTCCTAGTTGGAAGTTCTTC. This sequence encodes CASSLSPSWKFF.

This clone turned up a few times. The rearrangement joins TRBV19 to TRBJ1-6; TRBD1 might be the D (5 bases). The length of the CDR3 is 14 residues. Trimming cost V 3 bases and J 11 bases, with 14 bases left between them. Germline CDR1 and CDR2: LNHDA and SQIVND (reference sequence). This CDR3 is CASSMGRGRPPLHF. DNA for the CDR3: TGTGCCAGTAGTATGGGGAGGGGCCGGCCACCCCTCCACTTT.

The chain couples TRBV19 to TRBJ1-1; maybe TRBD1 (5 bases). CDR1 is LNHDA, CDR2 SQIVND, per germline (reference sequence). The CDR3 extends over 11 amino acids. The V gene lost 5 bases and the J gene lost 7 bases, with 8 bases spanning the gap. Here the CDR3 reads CASSGHIEAFF. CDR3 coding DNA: TGTGCCAGTAGTGGACACATTGAAGCTTTCTTT.

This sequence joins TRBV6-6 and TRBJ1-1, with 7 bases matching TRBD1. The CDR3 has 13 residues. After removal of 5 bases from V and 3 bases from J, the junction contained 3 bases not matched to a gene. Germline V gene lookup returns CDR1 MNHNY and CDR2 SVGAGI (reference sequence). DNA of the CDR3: TGTGCCAGCAGTATCGGACAGGACACTGAAGCTTTCTTT. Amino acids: CASSIGQDTEAFF.

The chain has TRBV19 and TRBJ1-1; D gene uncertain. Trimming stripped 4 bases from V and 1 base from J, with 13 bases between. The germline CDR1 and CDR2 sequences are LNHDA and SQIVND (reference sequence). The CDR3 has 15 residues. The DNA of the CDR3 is TGTGCCAGTAGTAAGTCCTCCCGTCCGAACACTGAAGCTTTCTTT. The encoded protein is CASSKSSRPNTEAFF.

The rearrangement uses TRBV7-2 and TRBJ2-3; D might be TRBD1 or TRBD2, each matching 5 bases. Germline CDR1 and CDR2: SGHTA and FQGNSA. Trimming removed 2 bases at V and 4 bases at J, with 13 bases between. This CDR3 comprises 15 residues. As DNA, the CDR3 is TGTGCCAGCAGCTTATTAGGGACCTCGTCAGATACGCAGTATTTT. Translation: CASSLLGTSSDTQYF.

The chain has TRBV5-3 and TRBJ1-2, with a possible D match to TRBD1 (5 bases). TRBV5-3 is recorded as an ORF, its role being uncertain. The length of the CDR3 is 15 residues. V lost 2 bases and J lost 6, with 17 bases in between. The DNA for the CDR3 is TGTGCCAGAAGCTTAGTACAGGTGTCAGGCCATGGCTACACCTTC. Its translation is CARSLVQVSGHGYTF.

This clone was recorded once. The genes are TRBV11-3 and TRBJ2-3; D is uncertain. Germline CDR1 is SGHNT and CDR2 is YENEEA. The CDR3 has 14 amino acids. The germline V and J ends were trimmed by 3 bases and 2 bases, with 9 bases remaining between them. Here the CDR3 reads CASSFERLTDTQYF. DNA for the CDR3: TGTGCCAGCAGCTTTGAGAGACTCACAGATACGCAGTATTTT.

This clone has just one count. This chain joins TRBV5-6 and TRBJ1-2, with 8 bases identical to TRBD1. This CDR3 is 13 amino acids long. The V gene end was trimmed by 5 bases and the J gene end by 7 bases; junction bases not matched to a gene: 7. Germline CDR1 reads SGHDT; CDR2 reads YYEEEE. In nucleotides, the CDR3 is TGTGCCAGCAGTTCGACAGGGGCAGCTGGCTACACCTTC. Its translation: CASSSTGAAGYTF.

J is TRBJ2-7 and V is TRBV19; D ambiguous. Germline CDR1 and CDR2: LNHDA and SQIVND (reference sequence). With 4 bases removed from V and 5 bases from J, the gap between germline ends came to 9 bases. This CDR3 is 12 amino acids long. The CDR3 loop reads CASSTRAHEQYF. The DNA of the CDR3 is TGTGCCAGTAGTACCCGGGCCCACGAGCAGTACTTC.

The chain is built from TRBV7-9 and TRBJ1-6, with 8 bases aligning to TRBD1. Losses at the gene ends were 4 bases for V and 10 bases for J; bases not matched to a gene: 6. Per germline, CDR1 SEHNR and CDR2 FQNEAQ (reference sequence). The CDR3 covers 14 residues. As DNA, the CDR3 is TGTGCCAGCAGCTCTCCCAGGGGGCAATCACCCCTCCACTTT. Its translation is CASSSPRGQSPLHF. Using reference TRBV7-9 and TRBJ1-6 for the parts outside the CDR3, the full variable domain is DTGVSQNPRHKITKRGQNVTFRCDPISEHNRLYWYRQTLGQGPEFLTYFQNEAQLEKSRLLSDRFSAERPKGSFSTLEIQRTEQGDSAMYLCASSSPRGQSPLHFGNGTRLTVT.

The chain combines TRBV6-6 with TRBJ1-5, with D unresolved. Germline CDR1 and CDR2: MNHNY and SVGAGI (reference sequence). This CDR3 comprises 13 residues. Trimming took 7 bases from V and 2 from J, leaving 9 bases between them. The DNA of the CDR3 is TGTGCCAGCACCTCCCCGGGCAATCAGCCCCAGCATTTT. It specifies CASTSPGNQPQHF.

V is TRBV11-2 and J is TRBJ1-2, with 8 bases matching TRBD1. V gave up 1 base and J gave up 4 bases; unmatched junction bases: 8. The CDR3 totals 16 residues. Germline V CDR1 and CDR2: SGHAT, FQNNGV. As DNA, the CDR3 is TGTGCCAGCAGCTTAGTTCCAGGGGGCTTGTTCTATGGCTACACCTTC. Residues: CASSLVPGGLFYGYTF.